These 22 T cell receptor beta chains were sequenced from one sample in a study of T cell repertoires in cytomegalovirus infection. These receptors lack a known antigen. Each CDR3 protein gets one entry after TCRdb re-called the reads with MiXCR. The sample records 900,000 to 950,000 distinct CDR3 sequences, about 33% being singletons. This specimen consisted of cultured CD8+ T cells from PBMCs, obtained from culture after CMV antigen stimulation. All receptors come from a human donor in good health (CMV status not recorded). Some clones in this sample may be carry-over from other donors' samples.

The CDR3 loop is CASSLGGWRGTDTQYF. CDR3 nucleotide sequence: TGTGCCAGCAGCTTAGGAGGGTGGAGGGGCACAGATACGCAGTATTTT. The chain carries TRBV7-2 and TRBJ2-3; TRBD2 might be the D (6 bases). V lost 1 base and J lost 1, with 12 bases in between. Per the germline V gene, CDR1 is SGHTA and CDR2 is FQGNSA. The CDR3 runs to 16 residues. Full variable domain (rest looked up from reference TRBV7-2 and TRBJ2-3): GAGVSQSPSNKVTEKGKDVELRCDPISGHTALYWYRQSLGQGLEFLIYFQGNSAPDKSGLPSDRFSAERTGGSVSTLTIQRTQQEDSAVYLCASSLGGWRGTDTQYFGPGTRLTVL.

The chain has TRBV7-8 and TRBJ2-7; tentatively, D is TRBD1 (5 bases). Trimming stripped 5 bases from V and 4 bases from J, with 24 bases between. Germline lookup yields CDR1 SGHVS and CDR2 FQNEAQ. CDR3 length: 17 residues. The CDR3 sequence: CASSAHYTGLGYYEQYV. As DNA, the CDR3 is TGTGCCAGCAGCGCCCATTACACAGGTCTTGGGTATTACGAGCAGTACGTC.

This clonotype was detected a few times. The rearrangement joins TRBV11-2 to TRBJ2-5; possible D gene TRBD2, 5 bases. V was clipped by 5 bases and J by 5 bases, with 15 bases between them. The CDR3 covers 14 residues. Germline CDR1 SGHAT, CDR2 FQNNGV. In nucleotides, the CDR3 is TGTGCCAGCAGCCCTATCGGGGAATGGGAGACCCAGTACTTC. It encodes CASSPIGEWETQYF.

The chain joins TRBV11-3 to TRBJ2-1; weak D call: TRBD1 (7 bases). Germline CDR1 and CDR2: SGHNT and YENEEA. V was shortened by 5 bases and J by 9 bases, with 17 bases between the two germline ends. This CDR3 comprises 14 residues. The CDR3 region has the DNA TGTGCCAGCAGCATCAGGGGGGTTCTTGGTGAGCAGTTCTTC. Its translation: CASSIRGVLGEQFF.

V gene TRBV7-2 combines with J gene TRBJ1-1, with D unresolved. Trimming shortened V by 2 bases and J by 3 bases, and 10 bases separated the two germline ends. The CDR3 totals 14 residues. The germline V gene encodes CDR1 SGHTA and CDR2 FQGNSA. CDR3 DNA sequence: TGTACCAGCAGCTTAAAACCCTCATACACTGAAGCTTTCTTT. It encodes CTSSLKPSYTEAFF.

This clonotype was counted at least ten times. This chain joins TRBV7-2 and TRBJ1-1; 9 bases map to TRBD1. From germline, CDR1 is SGHTA and CDR2 FQGNSA. The CDR3 has 15 residues. The trim removed 5 bases at V and 5 bases at J, leaving 9 bases unmatched. The CDR3: CASSPEGQGETEAFF. Here the CDR3 DNA reads TGTGCCAGCAGCCCAGAGGGACAGGGTGAGACTGAAGCTTTCTTT.

A few counts support this clonotype. The chain joins TRBV5-1 to TRBJ2-7; TRBD1 is a possible D gene (7 bases). Germline V CDR1 and CDR2: SGHRS, YFSETQ. V was cut by 5 bases and J by 7 bases, with 19 bases left in between. This CDR3 comprises 14 residues. CDR3 sequence (DNA): TGCGCCAGCAGTCCGGAAAAGACAGGGAGGGAGCAGTACTTC. It encodes CASSPEKTGREQYF.

This clonotype was seen only a few times. V gene TRBV20-1 combines with J gene TRBJ2-1; possible D gene TRBD2, 6 bases. V lost 0 bases and J 0 bases, leaving 12 bases between the germline ends. CDR3 size: 16 residues. From germline, CDR1 is DFQATT and CDR2 SNEGSKA (reference sequence). This chain's CDR3 is CSAREGVAVSYNEQFF. The DNA for the CDR3 is TGCAGTGCTAGAGAGGGCGTAGCGGTCTCCTACAATGAGCAGTTCTTC.

This clonotype was picked up a small number of times. The genes are TRBV6-1 and TRBJ2-7; no firm D call. V was cut by 0 bases and J by 2 bases, with 5 bases left in between. The CDR3 is 13 residues long. The germline gives CDR1 MNHNS, CDR2 SASEGT. The DNA for the CDR3 is TGTGCCAGCAGTGAAGCCCTTCCCTACGAGCAGTACGTC. Translating gives CASSEALPYEQYV.

This clonotype has just a few counts. The genes are TRBV2 and TRBJ2-1; 12 bases fit TRBD2. Per the germline V gene, CDR1 is SNHLY and CDR2 is FYNNEI. This CDR3 contains 13 residues. CDR3 DNA: TGTGCTAGACTAGCGGGGGACTCCAATGAGCAGTTCTTC. Protein: CARLAGDSNEQFF. The full variable domain, its missing parts supplied by reference TRBV2 and TRBJ2-1, is EPEVTQTPSHQVTQMGQEVILRCVPISNHLYFYWYRQILGQKVEFLVSFYNNEISEKSEIFDDQFSVERPDGSNFTLKIRSTKLEDSAMYFCARLAGDSNEQFFGPGTRLTVL.

This clonotype was detected a few times. This rearrangement joins TRBV24-1 to TRBJ2-3, with TRBD2 as a possible D gene (7 bases). Trimming left V 0 bases short and J 1 base short, with 13 bases between. Germline CDR1 and CDR2: KGHDR and SFDVKD. The CDR3 totals 17 residues. CDR3 protein: CATSDLRRGHGTDTQYF. As DNA, the CDR3 is TGTGCCACCAGTGATTTGAGGCGGGGGCACGGCACAGATACGCAGTATTTT.

This clonotype was picked up a small number of times. The rearrangement joins TRBV7-9 to TRBJ2-2, with 12 nucleotides matching TRBD2. Germline V gene data show CDR1 as SEHNR and CDR2 as FQNEAQ (reference sequence). The junction had 7 bases not matched to a gene; V was cut back by 5 bases and J by 6 bases. The CDR3 extends over 16 amino acids. The CDR3: CASSSRTSGVAGELFF. CDR3 DNA sequence: TGTGCCAGCAGCAGTAGGACTAGCGGGGTCGCCGGGGAGCTGTTTTTT.

The V gene is TRBV5-1, the J gene TRBJ2-7; 8 bases line up with TRBD1. The germline V gene encodes CDR1 SGHRS and CDR2 YFSETQ. Trimming took 4 bases from V and 3 from J; bases not matched to a gene: 15. This CDR3 region has 17 residues. The CDR3 nucleotides are TGCGCCAGCAGCCTTGGAGTAGGGGACAGGCCCTTCTACGAGCAGTACGTC. It encodes CASSLGVGDRPFYEQYV.

J is TRBJ1-2 and V is TRBV10-3, with D maybe TRBD1 (5 bases). The CDR3 sequence is 12 residues long. The germline V and J ends were trimmed by 8 bases and 4 bases, with 11 bases remaining between them. Germline CDR1 reads ENHRY; CDR2 reads SYGVKD. CDR3 region: CAIPDTSYGYTF. CDR3 DNA sequence: TGTGCCATCCCGGACACGTCCTATGGCTACACCTTC.

This clonotype showed up just a few times. The CDR3 protein is CASSVLGGYNTEAFF. The DNA of the CDR3 is TGTGCCAGCAGTGTCCTCGGGGGTTATAACACTGAAGCTTTCTTT. V usage is TRBV27 and J usage is TRBJ1-1, with a weak D call TRBD1 (5 bases). In germline, CDR1 is MNHEY, CDR2 SMNVEV (reference sequence). V lost 5 bases to trimming and J lost 2 bases, with 15 bases between them. This CDR3 spans 15 amino acids.

As regards this clonotype: One end of the junction fails to match germline, which may point to a read error. This chain uses TRBV7-9 with TRBJ1-4, with TRBD1 matching 7 bases. Germline V gene sequence: CDR1 SEHNR, CDR2 FQNEAQ (reference sequence). The CDR3 consists of 15 residues. DNA for the CDR3: TGTACCAGCAGCTCAAGGGGGACAGTTAATGAAAAACTGTTTTTT. Residues: CTSSSRGTVNEKLFF.

This clonotype was seen a few times. The rearrangement links TRBV4-1 to TRBJ2-7; the D is unclear. V shed 1 base and J shed 0 bases, with 16 bases lying between them. This CDR3 spans 17 amino acids. The V gene's germline CDR1 is MGHRA and CDR2 YSYEKL. The DNA for the CDR3 is TGCGCCAGCAGCCAAGGTCCTTCAGGCCTCTCCTCCTACGAGCAGTACTTC. Translated: CASSQGPSGLSSYEQYF.

The chain has TRBV7-9 and TRBJ1-3, with D perhaps matching TRBD1 (5 bases). The CDR3 length is 14 residues. V was clipped by 7 bases and J by 6 bases, with 16 bases between them. Germline CDR1 SEHNR, CDR2 FQNEAQ (reference sequence). CDR3 amino acids: CASIDGLGENTIYF. DNA for the CDR3: TGTGCCAGCATTGATGGTCTGGGGGAAAACACCATATATTTT.

Only one count was recorded for this clonotype. The rearrangement uses TRBV20-1 and TRBJ2-3; TRBD2 agrees at 9 bases. Germline lookup yields CDR1 DFQATT and CDR2 SNEGSKA (reference sequence). After removal of 0 bases from V and 5 bases from J, the junction contained 9 bases not matched to a gene. This CDR3 comprises 16 residues. This chain's CDR3 is CSARDWASGVGDTQYF. CDR3 coding DNA: TGCAGTGCTAGAGATTGGGCTAGCGGGGTTGGAGATACGCAGTATTTT.

The chain links TRBV24-1 to TRBJ1-3; the D gene is possibly TRBD1 (5 bases). V was cut by 3 bases and J by 4 bases, with 9 bases left in between. CDR3 length: 14 residues. Germline values: CDR1 KGHDR, CDR2 SFDVKD. In nucleotides, the CDR3 is TGTGCCACCAGTGATGGGACGGCGGGAAACACCATATATTTT. Protein sequence: CATSDGTAGNTIYF.

Only a few counts were recorded for this clonotype. The chain is built from TRBV3-1 and TRBJ2-2, with 15 bases that match TRBD2. J gave up 4 bases and V 5 bases, and 5 bases lay outside the gene matches. The CDR3 covers 17 residues. Germline V CDR1 and CDR2: LGHDT, YNNKEL (reference sequence). The CDR3 DNA follows: TGTGCCAGCAGCTCCGGGACTAGCGGGGGGCTCACCGGGGAGCTGTTTTTT. Translating gives CASSSGTSGGLTGELFF.

V and J are TRBV14 and TRBJ2-1, with 9 bases aligning to TRBD1. Trimming at V came to 3 bases and at J to 0 bases, leaving 3 bases not matched to a gene. CDR1 and CDR2 from the germline V gene are SGHDN and FVKESK. This CDR3 spans 16 amino acids. CDR3 protein: CASSHSGQGSYNEQFF. CDR3 DNA: TGTGCCAGCAGCCACTCGGGACAGGGCTCCTACAATGAGCAGTTCTTC.